The T cell receptor (beta chain) under discussion was sequenced for a study of cytomegalovirus exposure and HLA in healthy donors. J was trimmed by 6 bases and V by 3 bases; bases with no gene match: 0. Germline V CDR1 and CDR2: MGHDK, SYGVNS. The CDR3 runs to 12 residues. This clone came up many times. Antigen specificity is unknown. Some clones are missing from TCRdb's copy, which holds only in-frame ones; the method was immunoSEQ multiplex PCR. Of some 120,000 clones in the sample, over 75% were seen once. Study-wide results and caveats: The majority of TCR sequences were rare, yet some public TCRs appeared in many donors. According to a later analysis, TCR clusters from the first cohort tended to co-occur in the 100 to 150 validation repertoires. The study labeled 164 TCR beta chains cytomegalovirus-associated.

The source is a woman younger than 45 in good health and CMV-seronegative. The chain uses TRBV25-1 and TRBJ2-7; TRBD1 agrees at 9 bases. Sequenced: PBMCs. CDR3 amino acids: CASSEGQGEQYF. CDR3 in DNA: TGTGCCAGCAGTGAGGGACAGGGCGAGCAGTACTTC.